The present entry profiles one T cell receptor beta chain with its context. What it binds is unknown. Disease lasting under 3 months, a NOSPECS grade of at least 4, and a Clinical Activity Score of at least 3 were features of the ophthalmopathy patients. PBMCs stemmed from 10 ml fresh peripheral blood. The germline V gene encodes CDR1 MGHRA and CDR2 YSYEKL. The V gene lost 1 base and the J gene lost 8 bases, with 8 bases spanning the gap. This CDR3 contains 13 residues. This entry is derived from a study of T cells in Graves' hyperthyroidism and ophthalmopathy. Study-wide context: Blood was drawn when the patient was first diagnosed and still untreated. General observations from the study: Most clonotypes expanded in thyroid above 0.001 were likewise present in blood.

RNA transcripts provided the source from which TCR beta CDR3 regions were amplified. Carried out on the TCR CDR3, a first-round RT-PCR used the HTBI primer set. One entry per CDR3 protein results from TCRdb running MiXCR on the multiplex PCR reads. The sample consists of around 690,000 distinct CDR3 sequences, roughly 20% of them appearing once. The sequence was obtained from a man between 25 and 39 years old with Graves' ophthalmopathy. The sample consisted of blood. J is TRBJ1-4 and V is TRBV4-1, with D unresolved. CDR3 DNA: TGCGCCAGCAGCCAAGTAACCGGGGAAAAACTGTTTTTT. This encodes CASSQVTGEKLFF.